This note documents a single TCR beta chain sequence. This clone was recorded a few times. Its antigen is not yet known. The sample holds no much larger clone one base away, and base qualities are not on file. This entry comes from a study of blood T cell repertoires in COVID-19 (dated by TCRdb to about 2020). About the investigation overall: Samples from collaborators originated in the United States, Italy and Spain and spanned both the acute and convalescent phases of COVID-19. The prospective study material was composed of cDNA or gDNA derived from T cells, B-cell-depleted T cells, or PBMCs. Where available, HLA class I and class II types were taken from metadata supplied by the sample provider and were not determined by assay-based typing. A freely available public database, intended as a resource for researchers studying the immune response to SARS-CoV-2, is where the repertoires were released. Nearly every sample came with metadata listing a de-identified subject ID, COVID-19 status, age in years and sex. Samples were obtained from the ongoing ImmuneRACE study (first 160 participants) and from about 1,300 subjects provided by 6 global collaborators. Deeply sampled blood TCRbeta repertoires from subjects exposed to, actively infected with, or recovered from COVID-19 were included in the dataset.

The CDR3 starts with the cysteine, ends with the phenylalanine, and has 16 residues. Left in the record is the CDR3 DNA by itself, 48 bases read in frame from the first base. According to the germline V gene, CDR1 reads SGHTA and CDR2 reads FQGNSA. Trimming costs V 1 base and J 7 bases, and their ends lie 19 bases apart. The full study reports these points: The amount of clinical and demographic metadata varied by source and participant and was provided uncurated.

TCRbeta CDR3 regions were amplified from genomic DNA using the immunoSEQ Assay, a bias-controlled multiplex PCR. The study's own analysis went as follows. The number of nucleated cells in each sample was estimated from the amplification of reference gene primers within the assay. To quantify the absolute abundance of each unique TCRbeta CDR3 rearrangement, sequence reads were collapsed and filtered. For each sample, productive Simpson clonality was calculated by taking the square root of Simpson's diversity index across productive rearrangements. The table comes from immuneACCESS by way of TCRdb, which keeps in-frame sequences with V and J called. Part of the clones is missing from these tables; in studies checked, under half for an unresolved V gene and the rest for unknown reasons. V and J calls and clone size follow that table, whereas D and trimming were derived from the DNA. Present in this sample are about 190,000 clones, roughly 84% of which were seen just once. The top ten constitute more than 3% of the sample.

Participants in the prospective study were aged roughly 18 to 100 years, lived in 20 to 25 United States geographic areas, and enrolled through a virtual design. In the prospective study, cohorts were assigned on the basis of participant-reported clinical history obtained from a screening survey and a study questionnaire. Exposed participants had been in contact with someone with a PCR-confirmed or clinician-diagnosed COVID-19 case within 2 weeks of study entry. In the prospective study, mobile phlebotomists collected whole blood, serum and a nasopharyngeal or oropharyngeal swab from each participant. Additional blood draws and questionnaires over an approximately 2-month period could optionally be provided by prospective study participants. Before DNA extraction, prospective study blood samples were shipped either frozen or at room temperature.

The chain links TRBV7-2 with TRBJ1-2, and the D gene may be TRBD1, 6 bases matching. The sequence derives from a woman in her 30s who had been exposed to COVID-19. Sequenced sample: PBMCs or T cells enriched from blood (not recorded which). The bases are TGTGCCAGCAGCTTAGATTTTTCAGGGGTTATTGCTGGCTACACCTTC. Protein translation: CASSLDFSGVIAGYTF.